Listed below are T cell receptor beta chains from one sample, sequenced in a study of blood T cell repertoires in COVID-19. Generated by immunoSEQ multiplex PCR, the TCRdb table keeps only in-frame clones and is missing some. The sample holds 150,000 or so clones, 85% to 90% seen once. Material: peripheral blood. The receptors stem from a woman between 55 and 75 years old with acute or convalescent COVID-19. The CDR3 runs from the conserved cysteine through the conserved F or W. The D gene is left open where the match is weak. Some rows mark clone size as missing; the rest say once, few, many or name a class of expanded clone.

v_gene: TRBV28
abundance: .
d_gene: TRBD1
j_gene: TRBJ1-1
CDR3aa: CASSLPEDRGPYSNTEAFF
CDR3nt: TGTGCCAGCAGCCTACCCGAGGACAGGGGTCCGTACTCGAACACTGAAGCTTTCTTT

v_gene: TRBV4-2
abundance: .
d_gene: .
j_gene: TRBJ1-1
CDR3aa: CASSQDVQGLNTEAFF
CDR3nt: TGTGCCAGCAGCCAAGATGTACAGGGCTTGAACACTGAAGCTTTCTTT

v_gene: TRBV7-4
abundance: .
d_gene: .
j_gene: TRBJ1-5
CDR3aa: CASSLGRTQGCNQPQHF
CDR3nt: TGTGCCAGCAGCTTAGGGAGGACACAGGGTTGCAATCAGCCCCAGCATTTT

v_gene: TRBV11-1
abundance: .
d_gene: .
j_gene: TRBJ1-1
CDR3aa: CASSLELNTEAFF
CDR3nt: TGTGCCAGCAGCTTAGAGCTTAACACTGAAGCTTTCTTT

v_gene: TRBV2
abundance: .
d_gene: TRBD2
j_gene: TRBJ2-2
CDR3aa: CASSERLRGGTGELFF
CDR3nt: TGTGCCAGCAGTGAACGTTTGCGGGGGGGCACCGGGGAGCTGTTTTTT

v_gene: TRBV4-1
abundance: few
d_gene: TRBD1
j_gene: TRBJ1-1
CDR3aa: CASSPGTGGVGTEAFF
CDR3nt: TGCGCCAGCAGCCCGGGGACAGGGGGTGTGGGAACTGAAGCTTTCTTT

v_gene: TRBV18
abundance: .
d_gene: .
j_gene: TRBJ1-5
CDR3aa: CASSPGEVQPQHF
CDR3nt: TGTGCCAGCTCACCGGGAGAAGTGCAGCCCCAGCATTTT

v_gene: TRBV11-1
abundance: .
d_gene: TRBD1
j_gene: TRBJ1-6
CDR3aa: CASSLRTGGSSPLHF
CDR3nt: TGTGCCAGCAGCCTCCGGACAGGGGGAAGTTCACCCCTCCACTTT

v_gene: TRBV24-1
abundance: once
d_gene: TRBD1
j_gene: TRBJ1-1
CDR3aa: CATLTGVGLYTEAFF
CDR3nt: TGTGCCACCCTCACAGGGGTGGGGCTATACACTGAAGCTTTCTTT

v_gene: TRBV23-1
abundance: .
d_gene: .
j_gene: TRBJ1-5
CDR3aa: CASSQSVGQYSNQPQHF
CDR3nt: TGCGCCAGCAGTCAATCGGTAGGACAATATAGCAATCAGCCCCAGCATTTT

v_gene: TRBV6-5
abundance: .
d_gene: .
j_gene: TRBJ1-4
CDR3aa: CASIPGGLGEKLFF
CDR3nt: TGTGCCAGCATTCCGGGGGGCTTGGGCGAAAAACTGTTTTTT

v_gene: TRBV30
abundance: .
d_gene: .
j_gene: TRBJ1-3
CDR3aa: CAWSAGGNTIYF
CDR3nt: TGTGCCTGGAGTGCAGGGGGAAACACCATATATTTT

v_gene: TRBV29-1
abundance: .
d_gene: TRBD1
j_gene: TRBJ1-2
CDR3aa: CSVERDRVDYGYTF
CDR3nt: TGCAGCGTTGAGAGGGACAGGGTGGACTATGGCTACACCTTC

v_gene: TRBV28
abundance: .
d_gene: .
j_gene: TRBJ2-7
CDR3aa: CASSLPGYEQYF
CDR3nt: TGTGCCAGCAGCCTACCAGGATACGAGCAGTACTTC

v_gene: TRBV3-1/TRBV3-2
abundance: .
d_gene: TRBD1
j_gene: TRBJ1-1
CDR3aa: CASSLGQGVFF
CDR3nt: TGTGCCAGCAGCCTAGGACAGGGTGTTTTCTTT

v_gene: TRBV18
abundance: .
d_gene: .
j_gene: TRBJ1-1
CDR3aa: CASSPRQESNTEAFF
CDR3nt: TGTGCCAGCTCACCCAGACAGGAGAGTAACACTGAAGCTTTCTTT

v_gene: TRBV2
abundance: .
d_gene: TRBD1
j_gene: TRBJ1-6
CDR3aa: CAGLTGQGYSPLHF
CDR3nt: TGTGCCGGCCTGACGGGACAGGGTTATTCACCCCTCCACTTT

v_gene: TRBV19
abundance: .
d_gene: .
j_gene: TRBJ2-7
CDR3aa: CASSPARGFKGHEQYF
CDR3nt: TGTGCCAGTAGCCCCGCTAGGGGTTTTAAGGGGCACGAGCAGTACTTC

v_gene: TRBV7-3
abundance: .
d_gene: TRBD1
j_gene: TRBJ1-1
CDR3aa: CASSSGGTVRTEAFF
CDR3nt: TGTGCCAGCAGCTCAGGGGGGACAGTTCGCACTGAAGCTTTCTTT

v_gene: TRBV4-3
abundance: .
d_gene: .
j_gene: TRBJ1-5
CDR3aa: CASSQEGQGSDQPQHF
CDR3nt: TGCGCCAGCAGCCAAGAGGGGCAGGGGAGCGATCAGCCCCAGCATTTT

v_gene: TRBV18
abundance: .
d_gene: .
j_gene: TRBJ1-4
CDR3aa: CASSQSRDMAEKLFF
CDR3nt: TGTGCCAGCTCTCAATCCCGGGACATGGCAGAAAAACTGTTTTTT

v_gene: TRBV30
abundance: .
d_gene: TRBD1
j_gene: TRBJ1-6
CDR3aa: CAWSLTGGHSPLHF
CDR3nt: TGTGCCTGGAGTCTCACAGGGGGCCATTCACCCCTCCACTTT

v_gene: TRBV7-2
abundance: .
d_gene: .
j_gene: TRBJ2-7
CDR3aa: CASSLVIGYEQYF
CDR3nt: TGTGCCAGCAGCTTAGTAATCGGCTACGAGCAGTACTTC

v_gene: TRBV5-5
abundance: .
d_gene: .
j_gene: TRBJ1-2
CDR3aa: CASSFVSSVNYGYTF
CDR3nt: TGTGCCAGCAGCTTTGTTTCGTCCGTTAACTATGGCTACACCTTC

v_gene: TRBV6-5
abundance: medium-sized
d_gene: .
j_gene: TRBJ1-5
CDR3aa: CASRTGQGKAQHF
CDR3nt: TGTGCCAGCAGGACGGGGCAGGGGAAGGCCCAGCATTTT

v_gene: TRBV11-3
abundance: .
d_gene: .
j_gene: TRBJ2-3
CDR3aa: CASSRSPVGDTQYF
CDR3nt: TGTGCCAGCAGCCGGTCCCCCGTTGGTGATACGCAGTATTTT

v_gene: TRBV15
abundance: few
d_gene: .
j_gene: TRBJ2-5
CDR3aa: CATSRDRTGQETQYF
CDR3nt: TGTGCCACCAGCAGAGATCGAACAGGGCAAGAGACCCAGTACTTC

v_gene: TRBV5-5
abundance: .
d_gene: .
j_gene: TRBJ1-3
CDR3aa: CASSLYGNTIYF
CDR3nt: TGTGCCAGCAGCTTATATGGAAACACCATATATTTT

v_gene: TRBV4-2
abundance: few
d_gene: .
j_gene: TRBJ1-1
CDR3aa: CASSQDGRGFEAFF
CDR3nt: TGTGCCAGCAGCCAAGACGGGCGGGGGTTTGAAGCTTTCTTT

v_gene: TRBV7-2
abundance: .
d_gene: TRBD1
j_gene: TRBJ2-1
CDR3aa: CASSFRTGYNEQFF
CDR3nt: TGTGCCAGCAGCTTCAGGACAGGTTACAATGAGCAGTTCTTC

v_gene: TRBV29-1
abundance: .
d_gene: TRBD2
j_gene: TRBJ2-1
CDR3aa: CSVVGPSGGTNEQFF
CDR3nt: TGCAGCGTTGTGGGGCCTAGCGGGGGAACCAATGAGCAGTTCTTC

v_gene: TRBV27
abundance: .
d_gene: TRBD1
j_gene: TRBJ1-6
CDR3aa: CASSRTRDSGLGDNSPLHF
CDR3nt: TGTGCCAGCAGTCGAACTCGGGACAGTGGCCTTGGGGATAATTCACCCCTCCACTTT

v_gene: TRBV6-2/TRBV6-3
abundance: .
d_gene: .
j_gene: TRBJ1-1
CDR3aa: CASSYSREAFF
CDR3nt: TGTGCCAGCAGTTACTCGAGGGAGGCTTTCTTT

v_gene: TRBV13
abundance: .
d_gene: .
j_gene: TRBJ1-1
CDR3aa: CASSLGTEAFF
CDR3nt: TGTGCCAGCAGCCTCGGGACAGAAGCTTTCTTT

v_gene: TRBV6-4
abundance: .
d_gene: .
j_gene: TRBJ2-1
CDR3aa: CASSLDYRGSYNEQFF
CDR3nt: TGTGCCAGCAGCCTGGACTATCGCGGCTCCTACAATGAGCAGTTCTTC

v_gene: TRBV6-2/TRBV6-3
abundance: .
d_gene: TRBD1
j_gene: TRBJ1-1
CDR3aa: CASSHSPDRGITEAFF
CDR3nt: TGTGCCAGCAGTCACAGCCCCGACAGGGGGATCACTGAAGCTTTCTTT

v_gene: TRBV6-2/TRBV6-3
abundance: .
d_gene: .
j_gene: TRBJ2-2
CDR3aa: CASSRQLSNTGELFF
CDR3nt: TGTGCCAGCAGCCGACAGCTTTCCAACACCGGGGAGCTGTTTTTT

v_gene: TRBV21-1
abundance: .
d_gene: .
j_gene: TRBJ2-5
CDR3aa: CASSRTSGKKETQYF
CDR3nt: TGTGCCAGCAGCAGGACTAGCGGTAAAAAAGAGACCCAGTACTTC

v_gene: TRBV10-3
abundance: .
d_gene: TRBD1
j_gene: TRBJ1-2
CDR3aa: CAISEAQDRAGGYTF
CDR3nt: TGTGCCATCAGTGAGGCACAGGACAGGGCGGGAGGCTACACCTTC

v_gene: TRBV20-1
abundance: .
d_gene: .
j_gene: TRBJ1-1
CDR3aa: CSASRGQPYRVNTEAFF
CDR3nt: TGCAGTGCTAGTAGGGGCCAGCCATACAGGGTGAACACTGAAGCTTTCTTT

v_gene: TRBV3-1/TRBV3-2
abundance: .
d_gene: TRBD2
j_gene: TRBJ2-2
CDR3aa: CASSQLAGGYTGELFF
CDR3nt: TGTGCCAGCAGCCAACTAGCGGGGGGCTACACCGGGGAGCTGTTTTTT

v_gene: TRBV5-1
abundance: .
d_gene: .
j_gene: TRBJ2-6
CDR3aa: CASSPGGANVLTF
CDR3nt: TGCGCCAGCAGCCCAGGGGGGGCCAACGTCCTGACTTTC

v_gene: TRBV7-2
abundance: .
d_gene: .
j_gene: TRBJ1-4
CDR3aa: CASSPLGGGNEKLFF
CDR3nt: TGTGCCAGCAGCCCCCTGGGGGGAGGGAATGAAAAACTGTTTTTT

v_gene: TRBV11-3
abundance: .
d_gene: TRBD2
j_gene: TRBJ2-1
CDR3aa: CASSLGAASGGAEEQFF
CDR3nt: TGTGCCAGCAGCTTAGGAGCTGCTAGCGGGGGGGCAGAGGAGCAGTTCTTC

v_gene: TRBV30
abundance: .
d_gene: .
j_gene: TRBJ2-5
CDR3aa: CAWRTLGAETQYF
CDR3nt: TGTGCCTGGAGAACTCTAGGAGCAGAGACCCAGTACTTC

v_gene: TRBV28
abundance: .
d_gene: .
j_gene: TRBJ2-5
CDR3aa: CASSFLGLTTQETQYF
CDR3nt: TGTGCCAGCAGTTTCCTAGGACTAACCACACAAGAGACCCAGTACTTC

v_gene: TRBV4-2
abundance: .
d_gene: .
j_gene: TRBJ2-1
CDR3aa: CASSQGTVLNEQFF
CDR3nt: TGTGCCAGCAGCCAAGGTACAGTACTCAATGAGCAGTTCTTC

v_gene: TRBV7-6
abundance: .
d_gene: .
j_gene: TRBJ1-4
CDR3aa: CASSSATNEKLFF
CDR3nt: TGTGCCAGCAGCTCTGCAACTAATGAAAAACTGTTTTTT

v_gene: TRBV9
abundance: .
d_gene: .
j_gene: TRBJ1-2
CDR3aa: CASSVSGNYGYTF
CDR3nt: TGTGCCAGCAGCGTTAGCGGAAACTATGGCTACACCTTC

v_gene: TRBV30
abundance: .
d_gene: .
j_gene: TRBJ1-5
CDR3aa: CAWSVGGDQPQHF
CDR3nt: TGTGCCTGGAGTGTAGGGGGTGATCAGCCCCAGCATTTT

v_gene: TRBV7-9
abundance: few
d_gene: TRBD1
j_gene: TRBJ1-6
CDR3aa: CASSPQGAGTLHF
CDR3nt: TGTGCCAGCAGCCCGCAGGGGGCAGGAACCCTCCACTTT

v_gene: TRBV21-1
abundance: .
d_gene: .
j_gene: TRBJ1-1
CDR3aa: CASSKWQPRQGEAFF
CDR3nt: TGTGCCAGCAGCAAATGGCAGCCCCGACAGGGAGAAGCTTTCTTT

v_gene: TRBV15
abundance: .
d_gene: .
j_gene: TRBJ2-7
CDR3aa: CATSSPGNRQYF
CDR3nt: TGTGCCACCAGCAGTCCAGGGAATCGGCAGTACTTC

v_gene: TRBV28
abundance: .
d_gene: .
j_gene: TRBJ2-5
CDR3aa: CASSTGETQYF
CDR3nt: TGTGCCAGCTCAACAGGGGAGACCCAGTACTTC

v_gene: TRBV14
abundance: .
d_gene: TRBD1
j_gene: TRBJ2-7
CDR3aa: CASSQRGPSEQYF
CDR3nt: TGTGCCAGCAGCCAGAGGGGGCCATCCGAGCAGTACTTC

v_gene: TRBV25-1
abundance: .
d_gene: .
j_gene: TRBJ1-1
CDR3aa: CATRSPAGRVWGHTEAFF
CDR3nt: TGTGCCACCCGCTCCCCCGCAGGGAGGGTATGGGGGCACACTGAAGCTTTCTTT

v_gene: TRBV10-3
abundance: once
d_gene: TRBD1
j_gene: TRBJ1-2
CDR3aa: CAIRGQGVFLGYTF
CDR3nt: TGTGCCATCAGGGGACAGGGGGTTTTCCTTGGCTACACCTTC

v_gene: TRBV6-6
abundance: .
d_gene: TRBD1
j_gene: TRBJ1-2
CDR3aa: CASRSDRGRDYGYTF
CDR3nt: TGTGCCAGCAGATCCGACAGGGGGAGAGACTATGGCTACACCTTC

v_gene: TRBV4-2
abundance: few
d_gene: .
j_gene: TRBJ1-2
CDR3aa: CASSQQVYGYTF
CDR3nt: TGTGCCAGCAGCCAGCAGGTCTACGGCTACACCTTC